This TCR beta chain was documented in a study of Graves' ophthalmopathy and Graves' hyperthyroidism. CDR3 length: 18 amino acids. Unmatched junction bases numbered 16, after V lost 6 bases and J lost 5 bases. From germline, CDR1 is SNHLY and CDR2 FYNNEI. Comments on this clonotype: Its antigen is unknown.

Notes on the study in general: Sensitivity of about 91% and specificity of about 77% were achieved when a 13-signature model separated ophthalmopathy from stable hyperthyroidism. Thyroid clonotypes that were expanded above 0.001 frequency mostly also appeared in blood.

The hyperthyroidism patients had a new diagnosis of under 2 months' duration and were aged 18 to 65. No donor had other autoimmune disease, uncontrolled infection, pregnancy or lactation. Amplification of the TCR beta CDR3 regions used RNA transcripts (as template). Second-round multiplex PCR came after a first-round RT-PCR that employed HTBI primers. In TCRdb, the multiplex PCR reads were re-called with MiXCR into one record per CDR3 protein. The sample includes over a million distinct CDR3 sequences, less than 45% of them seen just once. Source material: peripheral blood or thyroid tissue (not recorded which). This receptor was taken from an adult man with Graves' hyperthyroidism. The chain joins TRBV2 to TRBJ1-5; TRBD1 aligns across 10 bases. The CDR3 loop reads CASSFNVPGQGVHQPQHF. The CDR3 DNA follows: TGTGCCAGCAGCTTTAACGTTCCCGGACAGGGGGTTCATCAGCCCCAGCATTTT.